This TCR beta chain was documented in a study of T cells in Graves' hyperthyroidism and ophthalmopathy. This clonotype was counted at least ten times. The CDR3 is 16 residues long. Germline-derived CDR1 and CDR2 are DFQATT and SNEGSKA (reference sequence). V lost 7 bases and J lost 4; bases outside the gene matches: 17. TCR beta CDR3 region amplification was performed from RNA transcripts. During a first-round RT-PCR of the TCR CDR3, the HTBI primer set was used. Using its own MiXCR run on the multiplex PCR reads, TCRdb lists one record per CDR3 protein. The repertoire holds more than 500,000 distinct CDR3 sequences, with around 15% as singletons.

This TCR came from a woman aged 25 to 45 with Graves' ophthalmopathy. The chain couples TRBV20-1 to TRBJ2-7; 9 nucleotides line up with TRBD2. Source material: blood. The CDR3 DNA follows: TGCAGTGGTCAGGGGACTAGCAGCGGCCGCTTGTACGAGCAGTACTTC. It yields the protein CSGQGTSSGRLYEQYF.